Described below is a single T cell receptor (beta chain) sequence and its context. Its antigen remains unidentified. In the PCR, 60 Vbeta and 13 Jbeta primers were used. Profiling relied on immunoSEQ multiplex PCR, and the TCRdb table lists in-frame clones only, not all of them. The sample shows 100,000 to 150,000 clones, 78% of them seen only once. This record belongs to a study of cytomegalovirus exposure and HLA in healthy donors. Per the germline V gene, CDR1 is SGHNT and CDR2 is YENEEA. CDR3 length: 13 amino acids. Trimming shortened V by 4 bases and J by 7 bases, and 13 bases separated the two germline ends. Whole-study findings and limits: Among TCR beta chains of equal frequency, HLA-associated ones were more clonally expanded in a later analysis. Reportedly, a later analysis found an Asian-associated ancestry cluster had fewer N-insertions than the approximately 600-donor mean.

The receptor was derived from a female donor in good health and CMV-seronegative. The chain couples TRBV11-3 to TRBJ1-1; D is uncertain. What was sequenced was PBMCs. CDR3 protein: CASSSPYGGEAFF. CDR3 sequence (DNA): TGTGCCAGCAGCTCACCGTATGGAGGTGAAGCTTTCTTT.